These 22 T cell receptor beta chains share one sample of origin, sequenced in a study of shared clonotypes between healthy human individuals. TCRdb's copy holds only in-frame clones and misses some; the assay was immunoSEQ multiplex PCR. The repertoire holds about 480,000 clones, with about 80% as singletons. The source material was PBMCs. Receptors were obtained from a woman aged 35 to 49 in good health. Some clones in this sample may be carry-over from other donors' samples.

CDR3 bases: TGTGCCAGCAGCTCCAATGACAGGGGACTAGAAAAACTGTTTTTT. Translated: CASSSNDRGLEKLFF. V is TRBV7-9 and J is TRBJ1-4; 8 nucleotides line up with TRBD1. Unmatched junction bases numbered 9, after V lost 4 bases and J lost 8 bases. The germline gives CDR1 SEHNR, CDR2 FQNEAQ (reference sequence). The CDR3 extends over 15 amino acids.

V gene TRBV7-2 combines with J gene TRBJ2-7, with 10 bases identical to TRBD2. With V trimmed by 7 bases and J by 8 bases, 8 bases remained unmatched. Germline V gene lookup returns CDR1 SGHTA and CDR2 FQGNSA. The CDR3 runs 13 residues. DNA of the CDR3: TGTGCCAGCAACCCTAGCGGGAGTTATCAGCAGTACTTC. It codes for CASNPSGSYQQYF.

This chain uses TRBV6-6 with TRBJ2-5, with TRBD2 matching over 9 bases. The CDR3 consists of 15 residues. The ends lost 8 bases at V and 2 bases at J; junction bases unmatched: 9. Germline CDR1 is MNHNY and CDR2 is SVGAGI (reference sequence). The DNA of the CDR3 is TGTGCCAGCGCCGGGCCTAGCGGGACTCAAGAGACCCAGTACTTC. Translated: CASAGPSGTQETQYF.

This rearrangement joins TRBV14 to TRBJ2-3; no reliable D call. Deletions cut 0 bases from V and 3 bases from J, with 22 bases between. This CDR3 has 19 amino acids. The V gene's germline CDR1 is SGHDN and CDR2 FVKESK. CDR3 in amino acids: CASSQDKRTLLLPTDTQYF. DNA of the CDR3: TGTGCCAGCAGCCAAGATAAGAGGACCCTACTACTACCTACAGATACGCAGTATTTT.

V and J are TRBV11-2 and TRBJ2-5, with 14 bases fitting TRBD2. J gave up 3 bases and V 5 bases, and 5 bases lay outside the gene matches. The CDR3 length is 16 residues. CDR1 is SGHAT, CDR2 FQNNGV, per germline. The CDR3 DNA follows: TGTGCCAGCAGCCCTGTGGGACTAGCGGGAGAAGAGACCCAGTACTTC. Residues: CASSPVGLAGEETQYF.

The chain uses TRBV29-1 and TRBJ1-1; TRBD1 matches 7 bases. The CDR3 has 13 residues. CDR1 SQVTM and CDR2 ANQGSEA come from the germline V gene. Trimming cost V 7 bases and J 0 bases; bases outside gene matches: 5. CDR3 nucleotides: TGCAGCGCCCGACAGGGTATGAACACTGAAGCTTTCTTT. Protein product: CSARQGMNTEAFF.

This clone was seen just once. The genes are TRBV5-1 and TRBJ2-3; D perhaps matches TRBD2 (6 bases). CDR3 length equals 13 residues. V was cut by 4 bases and J by 6 bases, with 12 bases left in between. CDR1 is SGHRS and CDR2 is YFSETQ in the germline V gene. This chain's CDR3 is CASSREMVDTQYF. The CDR3 region has the DNA TGCGCCAGCAGCCGGGAGATGGTGGATACGCAGTATTTT.

The sample holds one count of this clone. The V and J genes are TRBV7-2 and TRBJ2-3; 12 nucleotides align to TRBD2. Germline trimming cut 5 bases from V and 1 base from J; bases unmatched to any gene: 4. In germline, CDR1 is SGHTA, CDR2 FQGNSA. The CDR3 sequence is 16 residues long. This CDR3 is CASSQRLAGGTDTQYF. CDR3 sequence (DNA): TGTGCCAGCAGCCAAAGACTAGCGGGGGGCACAGATACGCAGTATTTT.

The count of this clone is one. The CDR3 DNA reads as TGTGCCAGCAGCACTAGCGGGTACGAGCAGTACTTC. Protein: CASSTSGYEQYF. This sequence joins TRBV28 and TRBJ2-7; 9 nucleotides agree with TRBD2. The CDR3 sequence is 12 residues long. CDR1 and CDR2 (germline): MDHEN, SYDVKM. The junction had 1 base not matched to a gene; V was cut back by 6 bases and J by 4 bases.

The table lists this clone with a few counts. CDR3 loop: CASSPRRTNEKLFF. The CDR3 nucleotides are TGTGCCAGCAGCCCTCGACGGACTAATGAAAAACTGTTTTTT. The V call is TRBV11-2, the J call TRBJ1-4; D remains unclear. V was clipped by 5 bases and J by 2 bases, with 9 bases between them. Germline CDR1 is SGHAT and CDR2 is FQNNGV. This CDR3 is 14 amino acids long.

This chain links TRBV2 with TRBJ2-4; D not certain. CDR3 length equals 13 residues. With 7 bases removed from V and 0 bases from J, the gap between germline ends came to 7 bases. Germline CDR1 is SNHLY and CDR2 is FYNNEI. The CDR3 protein is CASTSLAKNIQYF. As DNA, the CDR3 is TGTGCCAGCACAAGCTTAGCCAAAAACATTCAGTACTTC.

The rearrangement uses TRBV7-8 and TRBJ1-5; possible D gene TRBD1, 5 bases. The germline V gene encodes CDR1 SGHVS and CDR2 FQNEAQ. This CDR3 is built from 13 residues. V was trimmed by 6 bases and J by 4 bases, leaving 10 bases between them. CDR3: CASRGGWNQPQHF. CDR3 coding DNA: TGTGCCAGCAGGGGGGGGTGGAATCAGCCCCAGCATTTT.

Concerning this clone itself: The junction departs from the called germline gene at one end, perhaps through a read error. The rearrangement uses TRBV4-3 and TRBJ2-3, with 9 bases that match TRBD2. The V gene's germline CDR1 is LGHNA and CDR2 YSLEER. There are 13 residues in the CDR3. Here the CDR3 reads CASSQDWLAGMNF. The CDR3 nucleotides read TGCGCCAGCAGCCAAGATTGGCTAGCGGGAATGAATTTT.

The chain carries TRBV11-2 and TRBJ2-1, with 7 nucleotides matching TRBD2. CDR3 length: 16 amino acids. Unmatched junction bases numbered 14, after V lost 5 bases and J lost 7 bases. CDR1 and CDR2 from the germline V gene are SGHAT and FQNNGV. This CDR3 reads CASSHHGREMRNEQFF. The CDR3 DNA reads as TGTGCCAGCAGCCACCACGGGCGGGAGATGCGAAATGAGCAGTTCTTC.

The chain employs TRBV5-4 and TRBJ2-1; 7 positions match TRBD2. The germline CDR1 and CDR2 sequences are SGHNT and YYREEE (reference sequence). Trimming at V came to 0 bases and at J to 6 bases, leaving 3 bases not matched to a gene. This CDR3 comprises 14 residues. CDR3 in amino acids: CASSLGLAGNEQFF. The CDR3, as DNA: TGTGCCAGCAGCTTGGGACTAGCAGGCAATGAGCAGTTCTTC. Full variable domain (outside the CDR3, taken from reference TRBV5-4 and TRBJ2-1): ETGVTQSPTHLIKTRGQQVTLRCSSQSGHNTVSWYQQALGQGPQFIFQYYREEENGRGNFPPRFSGLQFPNYSSELNVNALELDDSALYLCASSLGLAGNEQFFGPGTRLTVL.

The V and J genes are TRBV6-5 and TRBJ2-7; a possible D gene is TRBD2 (5 bases). The V gene's germline CDR1 is MNHEY and CDR2 SVGAGI. V lost 0 bases, J lost 2 bases, and 11 bases lay in between. The CDR3 has 15 amino acids. The CDR3 loop is CASSYSSPGTYEQYF. CDR3 in DNA: TGTGCCAGCAGTTACTCGAGTCCCGGGACCTACGAGCAGTACTTC.

The V gene is TRBV28, the J gene TRBJ2-7; TRBD2 matches 11 bases. V was pared by 3 bases and J by 4 bases, with 5 bases of the junction left unmatched. This CDR3 contains 15 residues. Per the germline V gene, CDR1 is MDHEN and CDR2 is SYDVKM. In DNA form, the CDR3 reads TGTGCCAGCAGTTTGCTACTAGCGGGAGCGTACGAGCAGTACTTC. The encoded protein is CASSLLLAGAYEQYF.

The chain joins TRBV11-2 to TRBJ2-4; the D is unclear. Germline-derived CDR1 and CDR2 are SGHAT and FQNNGV. The CDR3 is made up of 14 amino acids. V lost 2 bases to trimming and J lost 8 bases, with 13 bases between them. The CDR3 loop is CASSLRQGIDIQYF. The CDR3 coding sequence is TGTGCCAGCAGCTTACGACAAGGGATAGACATTCAGTACTTC.

This clone was seen repeatedly, ten times or more. The V call is TRBV28, the J call TRBJ1-1; 7 bases agree with TRBD1. Trimming took 6 bases from V and 10 from J; bases not matched to a gene: 8. The CDR3 consists of 12 residues. Germline V gene sequence: CDR1 MDHEN, CDR2 SYDVKM. The CDR3 here is CASRGDRDGAFF. The DNA for the CDR3 is TGTGCCAGCAGGGGAGACAGGGATGGAGCTTTCTTT.

With respect to this clone: At one of its ends the junction is not consistent with the germline gene, which may arise from a read error. This chain connects TRBV7-7 to TRBJ2-3, with 8 positions matching TRBD2. CDR1 is SSHAT and CDR2 is FNYEAQ in the germline V gene (reference sequence). The CDR3 has 15 amino acids. CDR3 loop: CASSPLAASTDTQYF. The CDR3 DNA sequence: TGTGCTAGCAGCCCACTAGCGGCTAGCACAGATACGCAGTATTTT.

J is TRBJ2-2 and V is TRBV5-1; 9 bases are shared with TRBD2. The V and J ends lost 6 bases and 0 bases, in that order; junction bases with no gene match: 18. Germline V gene lookup returns CDR1 SGHRS and CDR2 YFSETQ. The CDR3 contains 20 residues. CDR3 protein: CASKMTMGTSRTSNTGELFF. In nucleotides, the CDR3 is TGCGCCAGCAAAATGACGATGGGGACTAGCCGAACTTCGAACACCGGGGAGCTGTTTTTT.

This clone was recorded only once. V usage is TRBV28 and J usage is TRBJ2-7, with a tentative D call TRBD2 (6 bases). V dropped 1 base and J dropped 5 bases, with 9 bases sitting between them. CDR1 MDHEN and CDR2 SYDVKM come from the germline V gene. This CDR3 spans 13 amino acids. This chain's CDR3 is CASSLYPSDEQYF. The CDR3 nucleotides are TGTGCCAGCAGTTTATATCCTAGCGACGAGCAGTACTTC.